This is a list of T cell receptor beta chains from one sample in a study of blood T cell repertoires in COVID-19. Repertoires were generated with immunoSEQ multiplex PCR, while TCRdb's copy carries only in-frame clones and drops some. The table has 90,000 to 100,000 clones, around 83% seen once; the top ten hold 20% to 25%. Source material: peripheral blood. These receptors came from a man aged 55-75 years with acute or convalescent COVID-19. CDR3s include the opening cysteine and the closing phenylalanine or tryptophan. A D gene is named only where the DNA matches it firmly. Only part of the rows carry a size: once, few, many, or a class if the clone is expanded.

V: TRBV5-1; J: TRBJ2-1; size: NA; D: TRBD1; length: 15; DNA: TGCGCCAGCAGCTCGACAGGGTATGGTTTTAATGAGCAGTTCTTC; CDR3: CASSSTGYGFNEQFF
V: TRBV18; J: TRBJ1-1; size: NA; D: NA; length: 12; DNA: TGTGCCAGCTCACAAATGGCTTTTGGAGCTTTCTTT; CDR3: CASSQMAFGAFF
V: TRBV28; J: TRBJ1-1; size: NA; D: NA; length: 14; DNA: TGTGCCAGCAGTGGAGAGGAGCGGAACACTGAAGCTTTCTTT; CDR3: CASSGEERNTEAFF
V: TRBV2; J: TRBJ1-5; size: NA; D: NA; length: 13; DNA: TGTGCCAGCAGGTCCTGGTGGGCAGGGGCCCAGCATTTT; CDR3: CASRSWWAGAQHF
V: TRBV21-1; J: TRBJ2-7; size: NA; D: NA; length: 20; DNA: TGTGCCAGCAGCAAAAGCCAACTAGCGGGGGGCCCACCTATCTCCTACGAGCAGTACTTC; CDR3: CASSKSQLAGGPPISYEQYF
V: TRBV7-8; J: TRBJ1-2; size: NA; D: TRBD1; length: 13; DNA: TGTGCCAGCAGCTTAGGACAGGGCTATGGCTACACCTTC; CDR3: CASSLGQGYGYTF
V: TRBV3-1/TRBV3-2; J: TRBJ2-5; size: NA; D: NA; length: 16; DNA: TGTGCCAGCAGCCAGGGCTCAGGTATTACAAAAGAGACCCAGTACTTC; CDR3: CASSQGSGITKETQYF
V: TRBV21-1; J: TRBJ1-2; size: NA; D: NA; length: 18; DNA: TGTGCCAGCATCGATTCCGCAGGGAGGGTTATTACTAACTATGGCTACACCTTC; CDR3: CASIDSAGRVITNYGYTF
V: TRBV6-5; J: TRBJ1-6; size: NA; D: TRBD1; length: 13; DNA: TGTGCCAGCAAAATCGGGACAGAGGCACCCCTCCACTTT; CDR3: CASKIGTEAPLHF
V: TRBV5-1; J: TRBJ1-4; size: once; D: NA; length: 15; DNA: TGCGCCAGCAAGGTGGTCCAGGGCGCCTCTGAAAAACTGTTTTTT; CDR3: CASKVVQGASEKLFF
V: TRBV4-2; J: TRBJ1-5; size: NA; D: NA; length: 17; DNA: TGTGCCAGCAGCCAAGAATCCGGCGGTTATAGCAATCAGCCCCAGCATTTT; CDR3: CASSQESGGYSNQPQHF
V: TRBV29-1; J: TRBJ2-7; size: NA; D: NA; length: 16; DNA: TGCAGCGTCGTTCTGAGGGATTTTAGGGCAGACTACGAGCAGTACTTC; CDR3: CSVVLRDFRADYEQYF
V: TRBV6-6; J: TRBJ1-1; size: NA; D: TRBD1; length: 11; DNA: TGTGCCAGTGCAGGGGGAGGTGAAGCTTTCTTT; CDR3: CASAGGGEAFF
V: TRBV5-1; J: TRBJ2-5; size: NA; D: TRBD1; length: 13; DNA: TGCGCCAGCAGCTTGGGACAGGGAGAGACCCAGTACTTC; CDR3: CASSLGQGETQYF
V: TRBV21-1; J: TRBJ1-1; size: NA; D: NA; length: 16; DNA: NA; CDR3: CASIIGNRYRCTEAFF